These T cell receptor beta chains were read from a single sample in a study of naive and memory T cell subsets. Each CDR3 protein is one row after TCRdb ran MiXCR on the 5' RACE reads. The profile shows some 22,000 distinct CDR3 sequences, around 4.2% of them singletons. These receptors came from a male donor in good health. Both conserved end residues are trimmed from each CDR3. Fields, in order: CDR3 length, J gene, V gene, CDR3 protein.

14	TRBJ2-2	TRBV27	ASTPKGQGNTGELF
14	TRBJ2-3	TRBV9	ASSVVLAGSTDTQY
14	TRBJ2-1	TRBV29-1	SDMGEGGSHFNEQF
12	TRBJ1-2	TRBV20-1	SARDRGRLYGYT
14	TRBJ1-1	TRBV6-5	ASSTIRQRKNTEAF
10	TRBJ2-5	TRBV6-2/TRBV6-3	ASSFSLETQY
12	TRBJ2-5	TRBV29-1	SVALVGGQETQY
15	TRBJ2-7	TRBV3-1	ASSQGAGTRVFGEQY
12	TRBJ2-7	TRBV19	ASSGGQSSYEQY
9	TRBJ2-1	TRBV29-1	SVAPYNEQF
14	TRBJ2-5	TRBV19	ASSMSTRTLQETQY
12	TRBJ2-3	TRBV7-2	ASSLGTSPDTQY
14	TRBJ2-7	TRBV3-1	ASSLRTSGISYEQY
13	TRBJ2-7	TRBV20-1	SARDSSGGLYEQY
13	TRBJ2-5	TRBV18	ASSPPGRDQETQY
11	TRBJ2-3	TRBV7-2	ASSAGTADTQY
12	TRBJ1-5	TRBV6-1	ASRPGTEYQPQN
10	TRBJ2-2	TRBV29-1	SVIKSTGELF
9	TRBJ2-7	TRBV12-3/TRBV12-4	ASSLMDRFS
7	TRBJ1-1	TRBV20-1	SALDEAF
17	TRBJ1-3	TRBV12-3/TRBV12-4	ASSSIWGTGSFSGNTIY
15	TRBJ2-3	TRBV4-1	ASSPPPSGGPTDTQY
12	TRBJ1-1	TRBV12-3/TRBV12-4	ASIRGGMNTEAF
12	TRBJ1-1	TRBV7-2	ASSLTRGGTEAF
13	TRBJ2-3	TRBV9	ASSVLGASTDTQY
12	TRBJ2-5	TRBV4-1	ASSQLSQEETQY
12	TRBJ2-2	TRBV29-1	SVVVHSNTGELF
12	TRBJ2-5	TRBV3-1	ASRGGPHQETQY
12	TRBJ2-7	TRBV20-1	SAREGQGFYEQY
14	TRBJ2-2	TRBV7-9	ASSPWAGTNTGELF
13	TRBJ2-7	TRBV12-3/TRBV12-4	ASSPPRLQGIEQY
12	TRBJ2-3	TRBV10-3	AIRGDLSTDTQY
10	TRBJ2-1	TRBV11-2	ASSASRGRQF
15	TRBJ2-6	TRBV13	ASSLAADSSGANVLT
12	TRBJ2-7	TRBV14	ASSQEDRGHEQY
12	TRBJ2-1	TRBV6-2/TRBV6-3	ASSYRGVYNEQF
15	TRBJ1-3	TRBV28	ASVDTGTAHSGNTIY
10	TRBJ1-2	TRBV29-1	SVPGGTDGYT
13	TRBJ1-5	TRBV5-1	ASRPGTGLDQPQH
12	TRBJ1-1	TRBV29-1	SVEEVRTSTEAF
14	TRBJ2-5	TRBV10-1	ASSEVGPGGAETQY